The clone carrying this T cell receptor (beta chain) was detected once. Its antigen is currently unknown. The CDR3 is 14 residues long. Germline V lookup: CDR1 MNHEY, CDR2 SVGAGI. V was shortened by 7 bases and J by 2 bases, with 9 bases between the two germline ends. This sample was taken from a study of cytomegalovirus exposure and HLA in healthy donors. Study-level points and caveats: HLA-A and HLA-B allele assignments for most subjects were reportedly predicted accurately using TCR beta sequences. Later analysis identified a missense DCLRE1C variant that was linked to TCR beta V- and J-gene trimming. Per a later analysis, HLA-associated TCR beta chains showed more clonal expansion than other, equally common TCR beta chains.

Both 60 Vbeta primers and 13 Jbeta primers went into the PCR. Libraries were prepared by immunoSEQ multiplex PCR; TCRdb keeps only in-frame clonotypes and omits some of them. This table holds 250,000 or so clones, 70% to 90% found once. This receptor was obtained from a woman in her fifties or sixties in good health and CMV-seropositive. Sequenced input: PBMCs. This rearrangement joins TRBV6-5 to TRBJ2-6, with D perhaps matching TRBD2 (5 bases). Written as DNA, the CDR3 is TGTGCCAGCACCCCCGGGGCTGGGGCCAACGTCCTGACTTTC. Protein: CASTPGAGANVLTF.